In its sample, the clone carrying this TCR beta chain was seen once. High-throughput TCR beta sequencing covered peripheral CD8+ and CD4+ T cells. The entry originates in a study of CD8 T cells in Susac syndrome. Reverse transcription of roughly 0.5 to 1 ug RNA used random hexamers. Amplification of TCR beta CDR3 used immunoSEQ multiplex PCR across 54 Vbeta and 13 Jbeta. Via MiXCR, TCRdb re-called the immunoSEQ multiplex PCR reads, giving one row per CDR3 protein. The sample includes approximately 100,000 distinct CDR3 sequences, approximately 91% of them seen just once. This CDR3 comprises 18 residues. V lost 0 bases to trimming and J lost 2 bases, with 17 bases between them. Germline values: CDR1 MGHRA, CDR2 YSYEKL.

The sequenced material came from CD4+ T cells from PBMCs. This chain uses TRBV4-1 with TRBJ2-1, with D perhaps being TRBD1 or TRBD2 (6 bases each). The receptor was derived from a human donor in good health. The chain's CDR3 is CASSQEYRGLLTYNEQFF. In nucleotides, the CDR3 is TGCGCCAGCAGCCAAGAATATCGGGGGCTCCTGACCTACAATGAGCAGTTCTTC.